This T cell receptor beta chain was recorded in a study of blood T cell repertoires in COVID-19. Turning to the study itself: In each case, the material was cDNA or gDNA derived from T cells, B-cell-depleted T cells, or PBMCs.

Libraries were prepared by immunoSEQ multiplex PCR; TCRdb keeps only in-frame clonotypes and omits some of them. Here the sample spans about 38,000 clones, 80% to 90% being singletons. CDR1 is SQVTM and CDR2 is ANQGSEA in the germline V gene. This CDR3 has 14 residues. Trimming took 4 bases from V and 4 from J; bases not matched to a gene: 8. This chain uses TRBV29-1 with TRBJ2-3; TRBD1 matches at 7 bases. The sequenced material came from peripheral blood. This sequence originates from a man in his 60s with COVID-19, enrolled during active disease. CDR3 sequence: CSVVKQGIADTQYF. The DNA for the CDR3 is TGCAGCGTTGTGAAACAGGGGATTGCAGATACGCAGTATTTT.